This record concerns one T cell receptor beta chain sequence. The data are from a study of CD8+ T cells in alopecia areata. Study summary: Dosing with tofacitinib proceeded for 6 to 18 months, followed by 6 months off drug.

This CDR3 spans 14 amino acids. Germline loops: CDR1 GTSNPN, CDR2 SVGIG (reference sequence). V lost 2 bases to trimming and J lost 6 bases; unmatched junction nucleotides: 7. Treatment denoted: oral pan-JAK inhibitor, 5-10 mg twice daily. Investigators isolated RNA and reverse transcribed it into cDNA to act as the sequencing template. Profiling relied on immunoSEQ multiplex PCR, and the TCRdb table lists in-frame clones only, not all of them. The sample holds under 150,000 clones, roughly 50% seen once. Sample: CD4+ T cells sorted from blood, taken at week 24, from a patient treated with tofacitinib. The sequence came from a human donor with alopecia areata. The V gene is TRBV30, the J gene TRBJ2-3; the match to TRBD2 covers 8 bases. Written as DNA, the CDR3 is TGTGCCTGGAGTCGGGGACTAGGATCGGATACGCAGTATTTT. Protein product: CAWSRGLGSDTQYF.